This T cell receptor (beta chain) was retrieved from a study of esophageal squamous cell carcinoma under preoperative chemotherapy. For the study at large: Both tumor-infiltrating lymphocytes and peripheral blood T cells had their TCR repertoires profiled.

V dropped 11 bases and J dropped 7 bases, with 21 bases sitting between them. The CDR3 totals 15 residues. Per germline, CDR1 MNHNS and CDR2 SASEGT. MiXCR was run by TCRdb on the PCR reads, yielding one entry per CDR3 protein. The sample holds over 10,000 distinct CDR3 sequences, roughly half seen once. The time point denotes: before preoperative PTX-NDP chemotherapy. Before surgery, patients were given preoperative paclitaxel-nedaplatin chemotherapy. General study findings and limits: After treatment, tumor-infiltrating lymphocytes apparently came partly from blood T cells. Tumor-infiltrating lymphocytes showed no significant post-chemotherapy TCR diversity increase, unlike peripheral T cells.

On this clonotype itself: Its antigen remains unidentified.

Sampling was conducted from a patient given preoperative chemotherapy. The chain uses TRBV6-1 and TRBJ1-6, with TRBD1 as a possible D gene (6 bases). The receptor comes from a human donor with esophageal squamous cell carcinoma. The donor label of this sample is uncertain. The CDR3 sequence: CAGTQGAGGNSPLHF. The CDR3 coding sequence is TGTGCCGGAACACAGGGAGCGGGCGGGAATTCACCCCTCCACTTT.